This entry lists 2 T cell receptor beta chains sequenced from one sample in a study of T cell repertoires in cytomegalovirus infection. Via MiXCR, TCRdb re-called the reads, giving one row per CDR3 protein. Here the sample spans about 400,000 distinct CDR3 sequences, approximately 18% being singletons. The sample comprised PBMCs. Source of these receptors: a human donor in good health (CMV status not recorded). Some clones in this sample may be carry-over from other donors' samples.

This clonotype was detected only a few times. This chain joins TRBV20-1 and TRBJ2-7; no clear D. CDR1 is DFQATT, CDR2 SNEGSKA, per germline (reference sequence). V lost 3 bases and J 2 bases, leaving 11 bases between the germline ends. The CDR3 extends over 13 amino acids. CDR3 DNA: TGCAGTGCTAGTCAAGGGAAAGCCTACGAGCAGTACTTC. It codes for CSASQGKAYEQYF.

The sample holds many counts of this clonotype. The chain is built from TRBV12-3 or TRBV12-4 and TRBJ1-5; D is unclear. This CDR3 is 13 amino acids long. The V and J ends lost 5 bases and 7 bases respectively, with 12 bases between them. CDR3 sequence: CASSTEGRQPQHF. In nucleotides, the CDR3 is TGTGCCAGCAGTACCGAAGGCAGACAGCCCCAGCATTTT.